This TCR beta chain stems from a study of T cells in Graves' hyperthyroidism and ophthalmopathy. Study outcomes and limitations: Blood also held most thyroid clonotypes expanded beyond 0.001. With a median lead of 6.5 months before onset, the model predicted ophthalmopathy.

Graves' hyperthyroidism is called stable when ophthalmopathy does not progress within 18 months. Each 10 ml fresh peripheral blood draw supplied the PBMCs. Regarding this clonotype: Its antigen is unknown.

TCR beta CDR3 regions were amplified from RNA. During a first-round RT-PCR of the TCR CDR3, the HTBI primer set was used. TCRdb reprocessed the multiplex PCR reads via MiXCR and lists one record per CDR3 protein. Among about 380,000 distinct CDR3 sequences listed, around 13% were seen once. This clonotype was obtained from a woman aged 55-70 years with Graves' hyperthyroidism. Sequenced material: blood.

CDR3 region: CASSPRDGQPQHF. The CDR3 coding sequence is TGTGCCAGTAGTCCCAGGGATGGCCAGCCCCAGCATTTT. The V and J genes are TRBV19 and TRBJ1-5, with D tentatively TRBD1 (5 bases). Between the trimmed V and J ends, which lost 5 bases and 7 bases, there was a span of 12 bases. Per the germline V gene, CDR1 is LNHDA and CDR2 is SQIVND (reference sequence). The CDR3 loop spans 13 amino acids.